These 10 T cell receptor beta chains share one sample of origin, sequenced in a study of T cells after posttransplantation cyclophosphamide. Sequencing used immunoSEQ multiplex PCR; TCRdb keeps in-frame clones, though not all of them. The sample shows a few thousand clones, no singletons; the ten largest hold under 11%. A marrow graft followed busulfan-fludarabine conditioning, with cyclophosphamide on days +3 and +4. The sequencing here drew on PBMCs, taken after allogeneic stem cell transplant with posttransplant cyclophosphamide. These TCRs come from a male patient aged 55 to 69 who received an allogeneic stem cell transplant from a related donor and was CMV-positive. The T cells may partly be graft donor cells.

This clone was seen repeatedly, ten times or more. The V call is TRBV7-8, the J call TRBJ2-3; D is possibly TRBD1 (6 bases). V was pared by 3 bases and J by 3 bases, with 13 bases between. Germline V gene data show CDR1 as SGHVS and CDR2 as FQNEAQ. The CDR3 length is 15 residues. This CDR3 reads CASSFPQGGTDTQYF. CDR3 in DNA: TGTGCCAGCAGCTTTCCACAGGGTGGGACAGATACGCAGTATTTT.

In its sample, this clone ranks as large. V gene TRBV5-6 combines with J gene TRBJ1-2; D not resolved. The CDR3 consists of 14 residues. The ends were cut back, 4 bases at V and 5 bases at J, with 15 bases in the middle. Germline V gene sequence: CDR1 SGHDT, CDR2 YYEEEE. Here the CDR3 DNA reads TGTGCCAGCAGCGGCCTAGGTGACGCTTATGGCTACACCTTC. It specifies CASSGLGDAYGYTF.

This clone has at least ten counts. This chain connects TRBV28 to TRBJ1-2; the match to TRBD1 covers 8 bases. The V and J ends lost 5 bases and 4 bases, in that order; junction bases with no gene match: 6. CDR3 length: 14 residues. From germline, CDR1 is MDHEN and CDR2 SYDVKM. This CDR3 reads CASSPSTGVYGYTF. For the CDR3, the DNA is TGTGCCAGCAGTCCCTCGACAGGGGTCTATGGCTACACCTTC.

This clone has ten or more counts. This chain uses TRBV5-1 with TRBJ2-2, with 11 nucleotides matching TRBD2. Germline CDR1 reads SGHRS; CDR2 reads YFSETQ. Unmatched junction bases numbered 7, after V lost 2 bases and J lost 1 base. The CDR3 spans 18 residues. The CDR3 coding sequence is TGCGCCAGCAGCTTAAGAACTAGCGGGGGAAGGAACACCGGGGAGCTGTTTTTT. This sequence encodes CASSLRTSGGRNTGELFF.

By share of the sample, this clone is medium-sized (0.01 to 0.1%). V and J are TRBV29-1 and TRBJ1-2; D unresolved. Germline V gene lookup returns CDR1 SQVTM and CDR2 ANQGSEA. This CDR3 contains 9 residues. CDR3 sequence (DNA): TGCAGTACCGATAGTGGCTACACCTTC. The encoded protein is CSTDSGYTF.

This clone was recorded many times. The chain uses TRBV29-1 and TRBJ2-5; 8 bases fit TRBD2. Losses at the gene ends were 2 bases for V and 4 bases for J; bases not matched to a gene: 0. Germline V gives CDR1 SQVTM, CDR2 ANQGSEA. This CDR3 comprises 12 residues. In DNA, the CDR3 is TGCAGCGTTGAACTAGCGGGAGAGACCCAGTACTTC. Translation gives CSVELAGETQYF.

This clone is deemed medium-sized. The rearrangement joins TRBV7-9 to TRBJ2-7, with D perhaps TRBD1 (7 bases). CDR1 is SEHNR and CDR2 is FQNEAQ in the germline V gene (reference sequence). The CDR3 consists of 13 residues. V lost 7 bases and J 6 bases, leaving 16 bases between the germline ends. The CDR3 sequence: CASTPYRGGEQYV. The CDR3 bases are TGTGCCAGCACCCCCTACAGGGGAGGCGAGCAGTACGTC.

Ten or more counts support this clone. This chain joins TRBV5-1 and TRBJ1-1; a weak D match, TRBD1 (6 bases). Trimming shortened V by 3 bases and J by 1 base, and 13 bases separated the two germline ends. This CDR3 is built from 15 residues. CDR1 and CDR2 from the germline V gene are SGHRS and YFSETQ. The CDR3 bases are TGCGCCAGCAGCTCTACCGGGGGGCCGAACACTGAAGCTTTCTTT. It yields the protein CASSSTGGPNTEAFF.

This clone is medium-sized by share. This chain joins TRBV14 and TRBJ2-7, with 7 bases aligning to TRBD1. The CDR3 length is 13 residues. V lost 6 bases and J lost 2; bases outside the gene matches: 4. Germline loops: CDR1 SGHDN, CDR2 FVKESK. The CDR3 spells CASRRTGTYEQYV. In nucleotides, the CDR3 is TGTGCCAGCAGGCGGACAGGAACCTACGAGCAGTACGTC.

This clone was counted many times. V is TRBV25-1 and J is TRBJ2-5, with D possibly TRBD1 on 6 matching bases. Germline assignment: CDR1 MGHDK and CDR2 SYGVNS. Trimming took off 1 base at V and 1 base at J, with 16 bases between the two ends. The CDR3 runs 17 residues. The CDR3 DNA is TGTGCCAGCAGTGAATGGCCCCGGGACAACAGCCAAGAGACCCAGTACTTC. Protein product: CASSEWPRDNSQETQYF.